This TCR beta chain was documented in a study of beta chain features in type 1 diabetes (dated by TCRdb to the late 2010s). For the study in its entirety: Mean age, gender distribution, total cell number and subset yield did not differ between patients and healthy donors. The study compared TCRB repertoires of sorted circulating CD4+ T cell subsets between recently diagnosed type 1 diabetes patients and matched healthy donors. A total of 85 million to 140 million sorted cells were examined across all samples, and the number of cells per subset was strongly correlated with RNA yield. Regulatory and stem cell-like memory subsets were isolated from only 8 patients and about eight healthy donors, whereas naive and central memory subsets came from all 30 or so donors. The paper's findings and limits, for the study overall: A moderate but significant shortening of TCRB CDR3 length was observed in type 1 diabetes patients in all four CD4+ subsets. Because the HLA sub-analyses included only small numbers of individuals, any influence of HLA type on TCRB rearrangement was left unresolved. The naive, central memory and regulatory TCRB repertoires appeared to resemble one another more closely among patients than among healthy donors. PCR might favor shorter templates, but patient and control samples were amplified and corrected together, so any skew would affect both groups equally. At VDJ recombination sites, type 1 diabetes patients had fewer insertions and more deleted nucleotides, which implies abnormalities in thymic rearrangement. Sequencing cDNA rather than genomic DNA could over-represent highly expressing activated cells, although activation and CD3 levels did not differ between groups.

All of the isolated RNA was reverse transcribed with the High Capacity cDNA Reverse Transcription Kit, so expressed TCRB transcripts were sequenced. Deep immunoSEQ sequencing was performed on naive, central memory and regulatory T cell samples, with an average of roughly 4 million total reads per sample. Sorted cells were lysed in RLT buffer, and RNA was extracted using DNase-treated RNeasy Micro or Mini kits according to cell number. Each cell subset was processed separately to prevent cross-contamination, with patient and healthy donor samples processed together. Using the immunoSEQ multiplex PCR, TCRB sequences were amplified from cDNA into 87-bp fragments spanning the CDR3 region. The amplicons were sequenced using the Illumina HiSeq platform. The authors' analysis ran thus. Synthetic template baselines were used to correct PCR bias computationally, reads within Hamming distance 2 were collapsed together, and singletons that could not be merged were discarded. Reads were aligned to IMGT to assign V, D and J genes, CDR3 length, and insertions or deletions at six rearrangement sites. Within each subset, clonotype counts were normalized to the number of sorted cells before true diversity and Gini coefficients were calculated with the tcR R package. The overlap coefficient, calculated on TCRB nucleotide sequences, was used to quantify repertoire sharing. As a proxy for the pre-selection repertoire, out-of-frame TCRB sequences from naive cells were analyzed. The immuneACCESS repertoire file appears here via TCRdb, limited to in-frame rearrangements. These files lack a portion of the clones; in checked studies, under half of the deficit traces to unresolved V genes, and the cause of the others is not known. D and trimming come from the DNA, and the V and J calls and clone size come from that table. In all, the sample holds hundreds of thousands of clones, and about 17% of those were seen once. Jointly, the top ten make up 0.023% of the sample.

With respect to this clone: Its antigen specificity is not known. Base-call qualities are not available, and no considerably larger clone is one nucleotide away.

The germline V gene gives CDR1 as MDHEN and CDR2 as SYDVKM. The CDR3 starts with the cysteine, ends with the phenylalanine, and has 11 residues. Only CDR3 DNA remains: 33 bases, in frame from the first base. The junction carries 11 bases between V and J, which are trimmed by 10 bases and 7 bases respectively. Each donor gave one peripheral blood draw, averaging approximately 120 mL, which was collected into heparinised tubes. Using a panel that included CD45RO, CCR7, CD25, CD127, CD95 and CD27, naive, central memory, regulatory and stem cell-like memory CD4+ T cells were sorted on a BD FACSAria II. All sorted populations exceeded 95% purity. Right away, PBMCs were isolated by Lymphoprep density gradient centrifugation and were stained directly, with no culture step. To minimize batch effects, samples were stained and sorted in pairs, one healthy donor with one patient per experiment.

The rearranged segments are TRBV28 and TRBJ2-1; no D gene is confidently identified. The origin of this receptor is a woman in her late teens or twenties in good health. The sequenced sample was naive CD4+ T cells from blood. The cell subset or site tag for this specimen amounts to: true naive CD4+ T cells. The CDR3 in this case is CANAIWNEQFF. The DNA sequence follows: TGTGCCAACGCGATCTGGAATGAGCAGTTCTTC.